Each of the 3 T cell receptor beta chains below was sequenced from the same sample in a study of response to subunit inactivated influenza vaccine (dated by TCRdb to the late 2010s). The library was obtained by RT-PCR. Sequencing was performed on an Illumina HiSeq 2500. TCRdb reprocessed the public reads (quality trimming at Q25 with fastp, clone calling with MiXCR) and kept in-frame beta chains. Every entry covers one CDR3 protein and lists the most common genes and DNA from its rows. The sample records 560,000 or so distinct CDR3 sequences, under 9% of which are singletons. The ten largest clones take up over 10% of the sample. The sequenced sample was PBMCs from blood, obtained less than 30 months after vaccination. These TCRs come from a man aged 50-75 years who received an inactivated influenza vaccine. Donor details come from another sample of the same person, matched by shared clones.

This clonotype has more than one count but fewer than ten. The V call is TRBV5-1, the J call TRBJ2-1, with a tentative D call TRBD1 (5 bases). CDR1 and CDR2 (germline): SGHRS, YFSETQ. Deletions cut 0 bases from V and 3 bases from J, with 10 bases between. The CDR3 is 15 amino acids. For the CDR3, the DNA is TGCGCCAGCAGCTTGGGGACAAACCTCTACAATGAGCAGTTCTTC. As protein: CASSLGTNLYNEQFF.

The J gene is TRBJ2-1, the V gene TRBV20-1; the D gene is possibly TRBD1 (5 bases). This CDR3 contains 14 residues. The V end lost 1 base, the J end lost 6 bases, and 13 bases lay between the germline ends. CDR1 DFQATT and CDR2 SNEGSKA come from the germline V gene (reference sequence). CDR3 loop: CSARGLQGVNEQFF. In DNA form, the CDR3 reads TGCAGTGCTAGAGGCTTACAAGGGGTCAATGAGCAGTTCTTC.

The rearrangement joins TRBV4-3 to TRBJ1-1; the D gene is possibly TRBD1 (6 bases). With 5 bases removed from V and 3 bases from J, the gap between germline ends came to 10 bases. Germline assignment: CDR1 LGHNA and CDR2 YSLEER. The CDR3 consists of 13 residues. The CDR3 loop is CASSGGYDTEAFF. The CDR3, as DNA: TGCGCCAGCAGCGGGGGCTATGACACTGAAGCTTTCTTT.